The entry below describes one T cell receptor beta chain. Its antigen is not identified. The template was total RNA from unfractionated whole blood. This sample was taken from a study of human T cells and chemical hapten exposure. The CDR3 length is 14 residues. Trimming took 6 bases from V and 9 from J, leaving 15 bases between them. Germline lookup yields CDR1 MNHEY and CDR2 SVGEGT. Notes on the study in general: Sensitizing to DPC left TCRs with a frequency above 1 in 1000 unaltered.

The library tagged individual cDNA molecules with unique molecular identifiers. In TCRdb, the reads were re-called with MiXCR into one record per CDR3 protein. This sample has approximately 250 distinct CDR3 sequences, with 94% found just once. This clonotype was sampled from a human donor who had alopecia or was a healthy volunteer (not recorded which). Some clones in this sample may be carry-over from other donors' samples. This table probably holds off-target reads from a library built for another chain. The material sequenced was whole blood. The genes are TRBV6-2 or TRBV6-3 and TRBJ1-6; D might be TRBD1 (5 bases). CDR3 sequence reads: CASSPGGDVSPLHF. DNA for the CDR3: TGTGCCAGCAGCCCTGGGGGAGATGTTTCACCCCTCCACTTT.